The 9 T cell receptor beta chains listed next were all sequenced from one sample in a study of cytomegalovirus exposure and HLA in healthy donors (dated by TCRdb to about 2017). Library construction relied on the immunoSEQ multiplex PCR assay. A mixture of 60 forward primers for TCR Vbeta segments and 13 reverse primers for TCR Jbeta segments was used in the multiplex PCR. The source is immuneACCESS, and TCRdb retained only in-frame sequences with V and J called. Part of the clones is not carried over; for the studies checked, unresolved V genes explain less than half of this, and the remainder is unexplained. This sample holds hundreds of thousands of clones; almost 80% were observed only once. The ten top clones hold less than 2% of the sample. The specimen sequenced was PBMCs. The receptor set was obtained from a male donor in good health and CMV-seronegative.

The CDR3 loop is CASSLDRMDEKLFF. In DNA form, the CDR3 reads TGTGCCAGCAGCTTAGACAGGATGGATGAAAAACTGTTTTTT. The chain carries TRBV7-2 and TRBJ1-4; a possible D gene is TRBD1 (5 bases). The CDR3 is 14 residues long. Trimming left V 1 base short and J 6 bases short, with 9 bases between. Germline V gives CDR1 SGHTA, CDR2 FQGNSA.

A note on this clone: A read error may account for a junction end that differs from germline. V usage is TRBV7-9 and J usage is TRBJ2-2; D not resolved. Germline loops: CDR1 SEHNR, CDR2 FQNEAQ (reference sequence). This CDR3 has 16 amino acids. Here the CDR3 reads CSSSPLLGRGTGELFF. The CDR3 DNA sequence: TGTTCCAGCAGCCCCCTTCTTGGTCGCGGCACCGGGGAGCTGTTTTTT.

The V call is TRBV28, the J call TRBJ2-7; 9 bases line up with TRBD1. The CDR3 is 14 amino acids. J lost 4 bases, V lost 4 bases, and 5 bases had no gene match. The germline CDR1 and CDR2 sequences are MDHEN and SYDVKM. CDR3 coding DNA: TGTGCCAGCAGTTCCGCGGACAGGGGATACGAGCAGTACTTC. This codes for CASSSADRGYEQYF. The full variable domain, completed using reference TRBV28 and TRBJ2-7, is DVKVTQSSRYLVKRTGEKVFLECVQDMDHENMFWYRQDPGLGLRLIYFSYDVKMKEKGDIPEGYSVSREKKERFSLILESASTNQTSMYLCASSSADRGYEQYFGPGTRLTVT.

The V gene is TRBV7-2, the J gene TRBJ2-1; weak D call: TRBD1 (5 bases). The CDR3 loop spans 15 amino acids. Trimming removed 2 bases from V and 5 bases from J, with 13 bases in between. The germline CDR1 and CDR2 sequences are SGHTA and FQGNSA. CDR3 nucleotides: TGTGCCAGCAGCTTAAAATGGCTAGGGGACAATGAGCAGTTCTTC. Its protein is CASSLKWLGDNEQFF.

The rearrangement joins TRBV28 to TRBJ2-7, with a weak D call TRBD2 (6 bases). The CDR3 extends over 14 amino acids. V was trimmed by 6 bases and J by 2 bases, leaving 14 bases between them. Germline V gene data show CDR1 as MDHEN and CDR2 as SYDVKM. In DNA, the CDR3 is TGTGCCAGCAGCCTCCGGGACTGGGCCTACGAGCAGTACTTC. It codes for CASSLRDWAYEQYF.

CDR3 sequence: CASSLVPGDPYNEQFF. The CDR3 DNA is TGTGCCAGCAGCTTAGTCCCAGGGGACCCCTACAATGAGCAGTTCTTC. J is TRBJ2-1 and V is TRBV7-9, with a possible D match to TRBD1 (6 bases). Germline lookup yields CDR1 SEHNR and CDR2 FQNEAQ (reference sequence). This CDR3 spans 16 amino acids. The V gene lost 1 base and the J gene lost 2 bases, with 12 bases spanning the gap.

The gene calls are TRBV10-3 and TRBJ1-1; D is undetermined. V was clipped by 4 bases and J by 8 bases, with 8 bases between them. Germline CDR1 is ENHRY and CDR2 is SYGVKD. The CDR3 contains 11 residues. The CDR3: CAISGASEAFF. In nucleotides, the CDR3 is TGTGCCATCAGTGGGGCGTCAGAAGCTTTCTTT.

The gene calls are TRBV28 and TRBJ2-7, with D possibly TRBD1 on 6 matching bases. The CDR3 sequence is 16 residues long. V lost 4 bases and J lost 7, with 23 bases in between. The V gene's germline CDR1 is MDHEN and CDR2 SYDVKM. CDR3 amino acids: CASSSPPGQSPWEQYF. The CDR3 DNA follows: TGTGCCAGCAGTTCTCCCCCGGGACAAAGTCCCTGGGAGCAGTACTTC.

This clone has just a few counts. The chain is built from TRBV14 and TRBJ2-4, with D tentatively TRBD2 (5 bases). The CDR3 contains 17 residues. CDR1 and CDR2 (germline): SGHDN, FVKESK. V lost 1 base to trimming and J lost 2 bases, with 15 bases between them. CDR3 loop: CASSQVTGTMTKNIQYF. The DNA for the CDR3 is TGTGCCAGCAGCCAAGTTACGGGAACAATGACCAAAAACATTCAGTACTTC. Full variable domain (outside the CDR3, taken from reference TRBV14 and TRBJ2-4): EAGVTQFPSHSVIEKGQTVTLRCDPISGHDNLYWYRRVMGKEIKFLLHFVKESKQDESGMPNNRFLAERTGGTYSTLKVQPAELEDSGVYFCASSQVTGTMTKNIQYFGAGTRLSVL.